The 26 T cell receptor beta chains given below trace back to one sample, sequenced in a study of response to subunit inactivated influenza vaccine. TCRdb ran MiXCR on the RT-PCR reads and lists one entry per CDR3 protein. This table holds a few hundred thousand distinct CDR3 sequences, around 9.9% found once. This sample comprised PBMCs from blood, obtained about 40 days after vaccination. These receptors originate from a man aged 50-59 years who received an inactivated influenza vaccine.

V usage is TRBV12-3 or TRBV12-4 and J usage is TRBJ2-5; D gene uncertain. The CDR3 length is 12 residues. The V and J ends lost 5 bases and 13 bases respectively, with 17 bases between them. CDR3 loop: CASSPRPSLGYF. The CDR3 coding sequence is TGTGCCAGCAGTCCTCGGCCCTCCCTCGGGTACTTC.

The rearrangement joins TRBV29-1 to TRBJ2-1; 11 bases match TRBD2. The CDR3 length is 15 residues. The J segment lost 4 bases and the V segment lost 6 bases, leaving 8 bases of the junction unmatched. Germline V lookup: CDR1 SQVTM, CDR2 ANQGSEA. This CDR3 is CSVDLAGGRYNEQFF. CDR3 nucleotide sequence: TGCAGCGTGGACCTAGCGGGGGGAAGATACAATGAGCAGTTCTTC.

This clonotype was detected ten times or more. The chain links TRBV12-3 or TRBV12-4 to TRBJ2-7; D might be TRBD1 (5 bases). V lost 1 base to trimming and J lost 6 bases, with 7 bases between them. The length of the CDR3 is 12 residues. CDR3 sequence reads: CASSLGTLEQYF. CDR3 DNA: TGTGCCAGCAGTTTAGGGACACTCGAGCAGTACTTC.

There are a few counts of this clonotype. The V call is TRBV11-2, the J call TRBJ2-1; 7 bases align to TRBD2. This CDR3 comprises 16 residues. The J segment lost 4 bases and the V segment lost 0 bases, leaving 6 bases of the junction unmatched. CDR1 and CDR2 from the germline V gene are SGHAT and FQNNGV. The CDR3 protein is CASSLDRRGGYNEQFF. CDR3 bases: TGTGCCAGCAGCTTAGATAGGCGCGGGGGTTACAATGAGCAGTTCTTC.

This sequence joins TRBV28 and TRBJ2-1; D is unresolved. V gave up 4 bases and J gave up 9 bases, with 7 bases separating them. This CDR3 contains 11 residues. Germline CDR1 MDHEN, CDR2 SYDVKM. CDR3 nucleotide sequence: TGTGCCAGCAGTTCTCGACTTGAGCAGTTCTTC. It specifies CASSSRLEQFF.

This clonotype turned up a few times. This chain connects TRBV20-1 to TRBJ2-7, with 10 bases aligning to TRBD1. The germline CDR1 and CDR2 sequences are DFQATT and SNEGSKA (reference sequence). V lost 3 bases and J lost 2; bases outside the gene matches: 7. The CDR3 totals 15 residues. In nucleotides, the CDR3 is TGCAGTGCTAGCCCCCGGGACAGGGGTCCCTACGAGCAGTACTTC. Translation gives CSASPRDRGPYEQYF.

This clonotype has just a few counts. The chain links TRBV29-1 to TRBJ2-4; 10 nucleotides match TRBD2. This CDR3 is built from 17 residues. The germline gives CDR1 SQVTM, CDR2 ANQGSEA. After removal of 0 bases from V and 0 bases from J, the junction contained 5 bases not matched to a gene. CDR3 protein: CSVEDRERGGAKNIQYF. The CDR3 coding sequence is TGCAGCGTTGAAGATCGGGAGCGGGGGGGAGCCAAAAACATTCAGTACTTC.

This clonotype was found a few times. The chain uses TRBV21-1 and TRBJ1-3. TRBV21-1 is deemed a pseudogene. The CDR3 loop spans 11 amino acids. This CDR3 reads CASSTTNTIYF. The CDR3 DNA reads as TGTGCCAGCAGCACTACAAACACCATATATTTT.

This clonotype was counted ten times or more. The chain joins TRBV5-6 to TRBJ1-2; TRBD1 matches 7 bases. This CDR3 is built from 13 residues. Germline V gene lookup returns CDR1 SGHDT and CDR2 YYEEEE. V was pared by 2 bases and J by 7 bases, with 5 bases of the junction left unmatched. This chain's CDR3 is CASSFRQGVGYTF. The CDR3 coding sequence is TGTGCCAGCAGCTTCCGACAGGGTGTTGGCTACACCTTC.

There are many counts of this clonotype. The CDR3, as DNA: TGCGCCAGCAGCAAGGATGGGGCTGGGGCCAACGTCCTGACTTTC. Translating it yields CASSKDGAGANVLTF. This chain connects TRBV5-1 to TRBJ2-6; D is unresolved. The CDR3 loop spans 15 amino acids. Trimming shortened V by 4 bases and J by 2 bases, and 10 bases separated the two germline ends. CDR1 SGHRS and CDR2 YFSETQ come from the germline V gene.

This sequence joins TRBV28 and TRBJ2-1, with D perhaps TRBD2 (6 bases). The germline gives CDR1 MDHEN, CDR2 SYDVKM. CDR3 size: 10 residues. V gave up 11 bases and J gave up 7 bases, with 9 bases separating them. The DNA for the CDR3 is TGTGCCGCGGGACGGAATGAGCAGTTCTTC. This codes for CAAGRNEQFF.

This clonotype came up many times. V usage is TRBV5-1 and J usage is TRBJ2-7; D is unresolved. Germline V gene sequence: CDR1 SGHRS, CDR2 YFSETQ. V lost 3 bases to trimming and J lost 2 bases, with 12 bases between them. The CDR3 runs to 14 residues. The CDR3 DNA is TGCGCCAGCAGCTCACCGGGCCCAACCTACGAGCAGTACTTC. It yields the protein CASSSPGPTYEQYF. The full variable domain, with the rest looked up from reference TRBV5-1 and TRBJ2-7, is KAGVTQTPRYLIKTRGQQVTLSCSPISGHRSVSWYQQTPGQGLQFLFEYFSETQRNKGNFPGRFSGRQFSNSRSEMNVSTLELGDSALYLCASSSPGPTYEQYFGPGTRLTVT.

This clonotype occurred a few times. The rearrangement uses TRBV12-3 or TRBV12-4 and TRBJ1-6; 7 bases align to TRBD1. This CDR3 is built from 14 residues. The trim removed 1 base at V and 8 bases at J, leaving 2 bases unmatched. The CDR3 sequence: CASSLDRGYSPLHF. The DNA of the CDR3 is TGTGCCAGCAGTTTAGACAGGGGTTATTCACCCCTCCACTTT.

This clonotype was recorded at least ten times. This sequence joins TRBV24-1 and TRBJ2-1, with D uncertain. Germline CDR1 and CDR2: KGHDR and SFDVKD. V was cut by 4 bases and J by 9 bases, with 12 bases left in between. The CDR3 totals 13 residues. CDR3 residues: CATSDPTISEQFF. CDR3 nucleotide sequence: TGTGCCACCAGTGACCCCACTATATCTGAGCAGTTCTTC.

With regard to this clonotype: The CDR3 end shows no conserved phenylalanine or tryptophan, and so a read error is likely. This sequence joins TRBV12-3 or TRBV12-4 and TRBJ2-5; 9 bases are a match to TRBD1. V was clipped by 5 bases and J by 1 base; unmatched bases: 8. The CDR3 is 16 amino acids. DNA of the CDR3: TGTGCCAGCAGTACAAACAGGGGGCGGATCCAAGAGACCCAGTACCTC. Amino acids: CASSTNRGRIQETQYL.

This chain connects TRBV28 to TRBJ2-5; 8 bases agree with TRBD1. Germline CDR1 and CDR2: MDHEN and SYDVKM. V lost 3 bases and J lost 7; bases outside the gene matches: 7. The CDR3 spans 14 residues. The CDR3 region is CASSFGQGRGTQYF. In nucleotides, the CDR3 is TGTGCCAGCAGTTTTGGACAGGGCCGGGGGACCCAGTACTTC. Drawing the rest from reference TRBV28 and TRBJ2-5, the complete variable domain is DVKVTQSSRYLVKRTGEKVFLECVQDMDHENMFWYRQDPGLGLRLIYFSYDVKMKEKGDIPEGYSVSREKKERFSLILESASTNQTSMYLCASSFGQGRGTQYFGPGTRLLVL.

This clonotype appeared a few times. This chain uses TRBV7-2 with TRBJ2-2, with a possible D match to TRBD1 (6 bases). Germline assignment: CDR1 SGHTA and CDR2 FQGNSA. Trimming removed 5 bases at V and 2 bases at J, with 15 bases between. The CDR3 totals 16 residues. The CDR3 nucleotides read TGTGCCAGCAGCCCGTCGGACAGACCTAACACCGGGGAGCTGTTTTTT. Protein: CASSPSDRPNTGELFF.

This clonotype has just a few counts. The chain recombines TRBV12-3 or TRBV12-4 with TRBJ2-7; 7 bases map to TRBD2. Trimming cost V 9 bases and J 0 bases; bases outside gene matches: 8. The CDR3 sequence is 14 residues long. Written as DNA, the CDR3 is TGTGCCAGTATGAGGGAGGGAAACTCCTACGAGCAGTACTTC. Residues: CASMREGNSYEQYF.

This clonotype was picked up a small number of times. The chain has TRBV14 and TRBJ2-1; D possibly corresponds to TRBD2 (7 bases). This CDR3 has 17 amino acids. Germline V gene lookup returns CDR1 SGHDN and CDR2 FVKESK. Trimming took off 0 bases at V and 2 bases at J, with 14 bases between the two ends. The CDR3 here is CASSQDSRGLTYNEQFF. CDR3 DNA: TGTGCCAGCAGCCAAGATTCGCGGGGGCTCACCTACAATGAGCAGTTCTTC.

This clonotype occurred a few times. The genes are TRBV7-9 and TRBJ1-3, with TRBD1 identical over 7 bases. V was pared by 6 bases and J by 0 bases, with 11 bases of the junction left unmatched. Germline V gene data show CDR1 as SEHNR and CDR2 as FQNEAQ (reference sequence). This CDR3 spans 17 amino acids. The CDR3 sequence is CASRPPGGLFSGNTIYF. CDR3 bases: TGTGCCAGCAGACCCCCAGGGGGACTATTCTCTGGAAACACCATATATTTT.

This clonotype occurred many times. The chain uses TRBV7-8 and TRBJ2-7, with a tentative D call TRBD1 (5 bases). From germline, CDR1 is SGHVS and CDR2 FQNEAQ. V lost 0 bases and J 3 bases, leaving 12 bases between the germline ends. The CDR3 runs to 15 residues. The CDR3 sequence: CASSLARQGRYEQYF. DNA for the CDR3: TGTGCCAGCAGCTTAGCGAGGCAGGGCCGCTACGAGCAGTACTTC.

The chain joins TRBV19 to TRBJ2-5, with D maybe TRBD2 (5 bases). V lost 4 bases to trimming and J lost 9 bases, with 15 bases between them. CDR3 length: 13 amino acids. CDR1 LNHDA and CDR2 SQIVND come from the germline V gene (reference sequence). The CDR3 spells CASSTASLGAQYF. CDR3 coding DNA: TGTGCCAGTAGTACCGCCAGCCTCGGGGCCCAGTACTTC. Full variable domain (remainder filled in from reference TRBV19 and TRBJ2-5): DGGITQSPKYLFRKEGQNVTLSCEQNLNHDAMYWYRQDPGQGLRLIYYSQIVNDFQKGDIAEGYSVSREKKESFPLTVTSAQKNPTAFYLCASSTASLGAQYFGPGTRLLVL.

This chain links TRBV12-3 or TRBV12-4 with TRBJ2-7, with D maybe TRBD2 (6 bases). The CDR3 runs 14 residues. V lost 8 bases and J lost 0, with 14 bases in between. The CDR3 region is CASGGGLTSYEQYF. The CDR3 DNA reads TGTGCCAGCGGTGGGGGACTGACCTCCTACGAGCAGTACTTC.

This clonotype has at least ten counts. At one end, the junction sequence differs from germline, possibly due to a read error. V is TRBV10-3 and J is TRBJ2-7; 10 bases agree with TRBD1. CDR3 length: 18 amino acids. The germline V gene encodes CDR1 ENHRY and CDR2 SYGVKD. CDR3 sequence reads: CAISGDRGFLVGSNEQYF. The CDR3, as DNA: TGTGCCATCAGTGGGGACAGGGGATTTCTTGTGGGCTCCAACGAGCAGTACTTC.

The chain combines TRBV28 with TRBJ2-5; a possible D gene is TRBD2 (6 bases). Germline CDR1 and CDR2: MDHEN and SYDVKM. The CDR3 spans 13 residues. Between the trimmed V and J ends, which lost 10 bases and 1 base, there was a span of 13 bases. CDR3 DNA: TGTGCCATTACGGGACTGAGCCAAGAGACCCAGTACTTC. Translated: CAITGLSQETQYF.

In its sample, this clonotype was seen a few times. V gene TRBV20-1 combines with J gene TRBJ2-7, with 12 bases identical to TRBD1. This CDR3 has 15 amino acids. Germline values: CDR1 DFQATT, CDR2 SNEGSKA (reference sequence). With V trimmed by 1 base and J by 6 bases, 7 bases remained unmatched. The CDR3 sequence: CSARAWGTGGAEQYF. The CDR3 region has the DNA TGCAGTGCTAGAGCCTGGGGGACAGGGGGCGCCGAGCAGTACTTC.